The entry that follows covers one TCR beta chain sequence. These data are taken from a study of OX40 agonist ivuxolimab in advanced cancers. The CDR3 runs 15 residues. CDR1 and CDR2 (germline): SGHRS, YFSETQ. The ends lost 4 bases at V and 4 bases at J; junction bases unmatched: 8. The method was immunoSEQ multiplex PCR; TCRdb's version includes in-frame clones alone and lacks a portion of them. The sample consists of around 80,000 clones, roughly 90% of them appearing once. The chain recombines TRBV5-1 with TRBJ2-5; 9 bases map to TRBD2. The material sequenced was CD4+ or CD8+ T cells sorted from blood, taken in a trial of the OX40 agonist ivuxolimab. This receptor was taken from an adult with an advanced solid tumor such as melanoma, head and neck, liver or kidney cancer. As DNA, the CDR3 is TGCGCCAGCAGCGTACTTAGCGGGAGAAGAGAGACCCAGTACTTC. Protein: CASSVLSGRRETQYF. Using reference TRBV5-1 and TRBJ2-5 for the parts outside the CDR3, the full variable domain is KAGVTQTPRYLIKTRGQQVTLSCSPISGHRSVSWYQQTPGQGLQFLFEYFSETQRNKGNFPGRFSGRQFSNSRSEMNVSTLELGDSALYLCASSVLSGRRETQYFGPGTRLLVL.